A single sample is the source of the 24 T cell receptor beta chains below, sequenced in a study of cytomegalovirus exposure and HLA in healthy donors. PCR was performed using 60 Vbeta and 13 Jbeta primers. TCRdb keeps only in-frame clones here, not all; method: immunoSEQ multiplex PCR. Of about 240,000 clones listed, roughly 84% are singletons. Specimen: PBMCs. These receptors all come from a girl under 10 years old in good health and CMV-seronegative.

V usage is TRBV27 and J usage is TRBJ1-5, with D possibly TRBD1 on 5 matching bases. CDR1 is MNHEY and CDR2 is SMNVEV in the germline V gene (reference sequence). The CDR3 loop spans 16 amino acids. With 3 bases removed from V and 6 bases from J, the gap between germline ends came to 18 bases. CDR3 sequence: CASSLVSGGSGQPQHF. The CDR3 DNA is TGTGCCAGCAGTTTGGTATCGGGGGGGTCGGGTCAGCCCCAGCATTTT.

The CDR3 reads CAWSVGGNQPQHF. CDR3 DNA sequence: TGTGCCTGGAGTGTAGGGGGCAATCAGCCCCAGCATTTT. This sequence joins TRBV30 and TRBJ1-5; weak D call: TRBD1 (5 bases). Trimming left V 0 bases short and J 2 bases short, with 5 bases between. CDR1 GTSNPN and CDR2 SVGIG come from the germline V gene (reference sequence). The CDR3 is made up of 13 amino acids.

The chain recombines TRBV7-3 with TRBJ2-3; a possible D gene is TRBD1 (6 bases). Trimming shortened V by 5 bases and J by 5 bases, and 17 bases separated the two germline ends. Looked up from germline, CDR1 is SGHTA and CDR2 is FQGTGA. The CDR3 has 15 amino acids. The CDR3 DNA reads TGTGCCAGCAGCGGGATTGCAGGGGCGGTAGATACGCAGTATTTT. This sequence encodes CASSGIAGAVDTQYF.

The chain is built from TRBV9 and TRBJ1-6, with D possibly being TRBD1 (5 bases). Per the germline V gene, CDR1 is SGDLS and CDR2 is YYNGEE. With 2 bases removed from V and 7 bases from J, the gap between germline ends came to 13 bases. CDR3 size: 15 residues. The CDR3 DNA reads TGTGCCAGCAGCGTGAATGGGGGGTACAATTCACCCCTCCACTTT. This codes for CASSVNGGYNSPLHF. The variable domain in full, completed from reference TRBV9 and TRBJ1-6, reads DSGVTQTPKHLITATGQRVTLRCSPRSGDLSVYWYQQSLDQGLQFLIQYYNGEERAKGNILERFSAQQFPDLHSELNLSSLELGDSALYFCASSVNGGYNSPLHFGNGTRLTVT.

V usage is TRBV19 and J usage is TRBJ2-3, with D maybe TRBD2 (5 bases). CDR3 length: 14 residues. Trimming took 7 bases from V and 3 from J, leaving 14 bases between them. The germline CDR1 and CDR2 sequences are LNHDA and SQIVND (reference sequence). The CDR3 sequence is CASKTRDWTDTQYF. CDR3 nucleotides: TGTGCCAGTAAGACGAGGGATTGGACAGATACGCAGTATTTT.

The CDR3 region is CASSFSSNYGYTF. CDR3 nucleotide sequence: TGTGCCAGCAGCTTTTCATCCAACTATGGCTACACCTTC. The J gene is TRBJ1-2, the V gene TRBV5-6, with D unresolved. The CDR3 is made up of 13 amino acids. The germline gives CDR1 SGHDT, CDR2 YYEEEE. V was trimmed by 2 bases and J by 2 bases, leaving 7 bases between them.

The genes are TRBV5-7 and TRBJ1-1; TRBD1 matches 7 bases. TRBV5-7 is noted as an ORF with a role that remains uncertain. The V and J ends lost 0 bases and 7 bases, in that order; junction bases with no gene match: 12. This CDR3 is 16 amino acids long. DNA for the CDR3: TGTGCCAGCAGCTTGGAGACAGGGCTAGAGGACATTGAAGCTTTCTTT. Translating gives CASSLETGLEDIEAFF.

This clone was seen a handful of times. The CDR3 DNA reads TGCGCCAGCAGCTCAGAGCGGGGTACAGATACGCAGTATTTT. Translation: CASSSERGTDTQYF. This chain joins TRBV5-1 and TRBJ2-3; 7 bases align to TRBD2. Germline lookup yields CDR1 SGHRS and CDR2 YFSETQ. Trimming cost V 3 bases and J 3 bases; bases outside gene matches: 4. The CDR3 length is 14 residues.

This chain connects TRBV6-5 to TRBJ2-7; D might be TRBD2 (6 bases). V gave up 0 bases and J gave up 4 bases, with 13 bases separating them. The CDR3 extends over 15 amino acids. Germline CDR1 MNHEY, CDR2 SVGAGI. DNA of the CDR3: TGTGCCAGCAGTTACTCTTTCGGGAGCCGGTACGAGCAGTACTTC. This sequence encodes CASSYSFGSRYEQYF.

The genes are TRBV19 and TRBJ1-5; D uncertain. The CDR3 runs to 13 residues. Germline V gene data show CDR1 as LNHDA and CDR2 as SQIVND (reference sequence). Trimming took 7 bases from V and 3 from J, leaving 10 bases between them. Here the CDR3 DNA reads TGTGCCAGTATGCAGGAGGTCAATCAGCCCCAGCATTTT. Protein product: CASMQEVNQPQHF. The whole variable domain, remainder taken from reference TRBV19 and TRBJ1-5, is DGGITQSPKYLFRKEGQNVTLSCEQNLNHDAMYWYRQDPGQGLRLIYYSQIVNDFQKGDIAEGYSVSREKKESFPLTVTSAQKNPTAFYLCASMQEVNQPQHFGDGTRLSIL.

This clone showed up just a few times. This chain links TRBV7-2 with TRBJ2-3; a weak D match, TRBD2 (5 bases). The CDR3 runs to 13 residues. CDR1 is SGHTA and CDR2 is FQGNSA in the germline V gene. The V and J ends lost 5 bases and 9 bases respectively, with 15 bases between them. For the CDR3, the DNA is TGTGCCAGCAGCCGTAGTATGGGAGCGACGCAGTATTTT. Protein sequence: CASSRSMGATQYF.

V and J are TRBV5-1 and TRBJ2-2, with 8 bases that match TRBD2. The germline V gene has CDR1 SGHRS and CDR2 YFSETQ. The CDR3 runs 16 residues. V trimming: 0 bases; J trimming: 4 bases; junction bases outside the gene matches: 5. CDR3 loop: CASSLDSAGVTGELFF. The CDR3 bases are TGCGCCAGCAGCTTGGATTCAGCGGGGGTCACCGGGGAGCTGTTTTTT. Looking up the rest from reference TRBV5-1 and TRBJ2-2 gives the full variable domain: KAGVTQTPRYLIKTRGQQVTLSCSPISGHRSVSWYQQTPGQGLQFLFEYFSETQRNKGNFPGRFSGRQFSNSRSEMNVSTLELGDSALYLCASSLDSAGVTGELFFGEGSRLTVL.

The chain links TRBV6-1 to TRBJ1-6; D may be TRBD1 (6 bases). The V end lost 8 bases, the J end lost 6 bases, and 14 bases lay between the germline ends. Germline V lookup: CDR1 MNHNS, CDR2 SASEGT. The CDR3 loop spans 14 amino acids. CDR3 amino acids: CASCLRDTNSPLHF. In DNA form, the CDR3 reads TGTGCCAGCTGCCTCCGGGACACTAATTCACCCCTCCACTTT.

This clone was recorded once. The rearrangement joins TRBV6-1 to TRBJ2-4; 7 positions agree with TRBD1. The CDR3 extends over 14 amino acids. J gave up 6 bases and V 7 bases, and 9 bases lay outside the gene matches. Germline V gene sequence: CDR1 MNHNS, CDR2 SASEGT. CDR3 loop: CASNRPGQRNIQYF. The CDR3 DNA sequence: TGTGCCAGCAATAGACCGGGACAGCGAAACATTCAGTACTTC.

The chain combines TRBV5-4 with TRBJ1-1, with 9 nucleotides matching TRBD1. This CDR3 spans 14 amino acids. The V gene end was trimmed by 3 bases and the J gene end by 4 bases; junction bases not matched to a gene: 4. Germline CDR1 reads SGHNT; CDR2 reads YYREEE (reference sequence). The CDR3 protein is CASSWTGVRTEAFF. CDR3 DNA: TGTGCCAGCAGCTGGACAGGGGTTCGCACTGAAGCTTTCTTT.

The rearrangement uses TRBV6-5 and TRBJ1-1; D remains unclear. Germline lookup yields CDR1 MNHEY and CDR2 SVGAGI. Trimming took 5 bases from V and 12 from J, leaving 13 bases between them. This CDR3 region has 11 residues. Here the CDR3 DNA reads TGTGCCAGCAGTGGGCACCTTGGGTCTTTCTTT. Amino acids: CASSGHLGSFF.

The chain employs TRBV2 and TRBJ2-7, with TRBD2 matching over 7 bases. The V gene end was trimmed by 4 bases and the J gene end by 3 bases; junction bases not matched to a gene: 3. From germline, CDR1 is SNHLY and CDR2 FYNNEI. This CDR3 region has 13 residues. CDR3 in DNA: TGTGCCAGCAGTGCGGGGGGACTCTACGAGCAGTACTTC. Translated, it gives CASSAGGLYEQYF.

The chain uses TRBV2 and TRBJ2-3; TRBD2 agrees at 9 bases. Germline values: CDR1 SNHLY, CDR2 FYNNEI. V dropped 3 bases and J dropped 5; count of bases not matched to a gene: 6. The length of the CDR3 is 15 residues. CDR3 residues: CASSDSGRMVDTQYF. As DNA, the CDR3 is TGTGCCAGCAGTGACAGCGGGAGGATGGTAGATACGCAGTATTTT.

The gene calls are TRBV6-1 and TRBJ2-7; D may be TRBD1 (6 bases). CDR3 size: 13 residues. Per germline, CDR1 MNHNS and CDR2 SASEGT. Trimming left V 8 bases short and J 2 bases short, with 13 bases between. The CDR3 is CASLGGGAYEQYF. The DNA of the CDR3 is TGTGCCAGCTTAGGGGGTGGGGCCTACGAGCAGTACTTC.

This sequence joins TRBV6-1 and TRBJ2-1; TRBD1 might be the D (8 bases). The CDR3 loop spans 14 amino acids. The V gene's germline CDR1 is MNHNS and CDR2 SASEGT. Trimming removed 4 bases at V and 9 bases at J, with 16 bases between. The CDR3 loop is CASSAKTGGGEQFF. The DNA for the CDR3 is TGTGCCAGCAGTGCGAAAACAGGGGGGGGTGAGCAGTTCTTC.

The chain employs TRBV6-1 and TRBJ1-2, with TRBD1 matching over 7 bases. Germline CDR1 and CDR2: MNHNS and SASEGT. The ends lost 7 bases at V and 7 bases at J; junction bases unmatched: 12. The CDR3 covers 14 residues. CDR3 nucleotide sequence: TGTGCCAGCATTACTAGGACAGGAACCGGTGGCTACACCTTC. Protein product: CASITRTGTGGYTF.

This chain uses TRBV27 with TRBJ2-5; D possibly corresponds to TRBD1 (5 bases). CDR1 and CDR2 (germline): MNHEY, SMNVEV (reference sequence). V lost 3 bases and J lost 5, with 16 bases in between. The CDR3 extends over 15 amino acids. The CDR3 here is CASSFTRDDQETQYF. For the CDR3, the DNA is TGTGCCAGCAGTTTCACCAGGGATGATCAGGAGACCCAGTACTTC.

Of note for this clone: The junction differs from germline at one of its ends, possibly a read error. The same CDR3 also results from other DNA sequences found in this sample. CDR3 loop: CATSKRANYGYTF. DNA of the CDR3: TGTGCCACCAGCAAGAGGGCTAACTATGGCTACACCTTT. The genes are TRBV15 and TRBJ1-2, with D unresolved. This CDR3 contains 13 residues. Per germline, CDR1 LNHNV and CDR2 YYDKDF (reference sequence).

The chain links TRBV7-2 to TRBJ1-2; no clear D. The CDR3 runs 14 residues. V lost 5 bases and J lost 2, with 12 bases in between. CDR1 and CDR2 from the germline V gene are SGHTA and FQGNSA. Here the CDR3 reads CASSLGGSNYGYTF. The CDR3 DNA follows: TGTGCCAGCAGCCTCGGCGGGTCAAACTATGGCTACACCTTC.